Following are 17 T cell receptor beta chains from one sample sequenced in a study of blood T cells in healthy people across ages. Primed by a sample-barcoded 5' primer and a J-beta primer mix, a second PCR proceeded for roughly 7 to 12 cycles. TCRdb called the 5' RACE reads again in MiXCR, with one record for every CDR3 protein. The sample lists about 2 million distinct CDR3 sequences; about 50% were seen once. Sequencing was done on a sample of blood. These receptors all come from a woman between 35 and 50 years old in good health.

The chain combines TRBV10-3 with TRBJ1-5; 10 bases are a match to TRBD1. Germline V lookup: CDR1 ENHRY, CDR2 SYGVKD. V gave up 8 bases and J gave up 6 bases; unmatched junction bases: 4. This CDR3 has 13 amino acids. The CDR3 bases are TGTGCCATCTGCCGGGACAGGGGTCAGCCCCAGCATTTT. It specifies CAICRDRGQPQHF.

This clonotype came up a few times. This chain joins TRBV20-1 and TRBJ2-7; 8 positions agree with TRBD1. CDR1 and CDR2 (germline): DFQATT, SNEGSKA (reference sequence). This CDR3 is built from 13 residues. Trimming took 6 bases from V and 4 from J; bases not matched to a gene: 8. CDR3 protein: CSAEGQEAYEQYF. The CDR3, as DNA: TGCAGTGCGGAGGGACAGGAGGCGTACGAGCAGTACTTC.

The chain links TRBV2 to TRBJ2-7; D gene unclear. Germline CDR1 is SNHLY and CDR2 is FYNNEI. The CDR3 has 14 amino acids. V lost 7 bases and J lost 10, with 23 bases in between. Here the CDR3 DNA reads TGTGCCAGCACGGCACCCCAAGAGATTTTGCCCCAGTACTTC. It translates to CASTAPQEILPQYF.

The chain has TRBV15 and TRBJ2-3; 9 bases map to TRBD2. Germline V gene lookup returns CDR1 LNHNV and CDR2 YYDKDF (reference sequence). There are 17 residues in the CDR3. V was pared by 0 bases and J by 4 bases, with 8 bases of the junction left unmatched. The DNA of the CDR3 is TGTGCCACCAGCAGAGAACGAGGCGGGGGGGCGCCAGATACGCAGTATTTT. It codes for CATSRERGGGAPDTQYF.

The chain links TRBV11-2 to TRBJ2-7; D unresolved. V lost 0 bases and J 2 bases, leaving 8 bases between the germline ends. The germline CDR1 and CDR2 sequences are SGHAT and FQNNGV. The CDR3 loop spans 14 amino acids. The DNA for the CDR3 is TGTGCCAGCAGCTTAGACGGTCTAGCCTACGAGCAGTACTTC. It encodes CASSLDGLAYEQYF.

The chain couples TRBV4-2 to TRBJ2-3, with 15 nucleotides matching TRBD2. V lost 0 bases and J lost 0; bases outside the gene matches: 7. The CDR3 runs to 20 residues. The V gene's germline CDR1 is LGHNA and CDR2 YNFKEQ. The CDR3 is CASSQDLPGLAGGSTDTQYF. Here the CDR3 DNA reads TGTGCCAGCAGCCAAGATCTTCCGGGACTAGCGGGGGGTAGCACAGATACGCAGTATTTT.

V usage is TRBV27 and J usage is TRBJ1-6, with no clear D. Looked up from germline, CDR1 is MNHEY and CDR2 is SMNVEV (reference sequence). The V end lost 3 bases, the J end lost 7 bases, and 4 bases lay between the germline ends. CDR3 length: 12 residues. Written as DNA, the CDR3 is TGTGCCAGCAGTTTCGACAATTCACCCCTCCACTTT. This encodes CASSFDNSPLHF.

CDR3 in DNA: TGTGCCAGCAGTAACAGGGGGCCCTACCAAGAGACCCAGTACTTC. Its translation is CASSNRGPYQETQYF. The chain links TRBV25-1 to TRBJ2-5, with 9 bases identical to TRBD1. The CDR3 sequence is 15 residues long. Per germline, CDR1 MGHDK and CDR2 SYGVNS. The junction had 4 bases not matched to a gene; V was cut back by 5 bases and J by 0 bases.

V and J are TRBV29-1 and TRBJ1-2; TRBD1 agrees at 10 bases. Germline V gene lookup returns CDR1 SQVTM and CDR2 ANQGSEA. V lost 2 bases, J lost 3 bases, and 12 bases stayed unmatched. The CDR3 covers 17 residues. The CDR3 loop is CSVEPADRGYFYYGYTF. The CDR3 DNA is TGCAGCGTTGAACCAGCGGACAGGGGGTATTTTTACTATGGCTACACCTTC.

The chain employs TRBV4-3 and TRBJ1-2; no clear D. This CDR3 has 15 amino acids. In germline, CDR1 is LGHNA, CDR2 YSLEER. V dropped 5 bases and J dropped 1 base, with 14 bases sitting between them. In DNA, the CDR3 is TGCGCCAGCAGCTCAGACGGTATTTTTAACTATGGCTACACCTTC. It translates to CASSSDGIFNYGYTF.

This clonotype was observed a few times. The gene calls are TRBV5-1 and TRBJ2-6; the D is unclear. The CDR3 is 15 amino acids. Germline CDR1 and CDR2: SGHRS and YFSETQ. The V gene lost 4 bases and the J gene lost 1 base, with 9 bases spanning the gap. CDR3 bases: TGCGCCAGCAGCAAACAGTTTTCTGGGGCCAACGTCCTGACTTTC. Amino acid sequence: CASSKQFSGANVLTF.

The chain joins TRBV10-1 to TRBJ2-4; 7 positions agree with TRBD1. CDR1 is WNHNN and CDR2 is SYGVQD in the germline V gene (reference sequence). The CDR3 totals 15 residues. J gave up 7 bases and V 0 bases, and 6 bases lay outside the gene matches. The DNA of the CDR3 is TGCGCCAGCAGTGAGTCCTCGACAGGGCGGAACATTCAGTACTTC. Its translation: CASSESSTGRNIQYF.

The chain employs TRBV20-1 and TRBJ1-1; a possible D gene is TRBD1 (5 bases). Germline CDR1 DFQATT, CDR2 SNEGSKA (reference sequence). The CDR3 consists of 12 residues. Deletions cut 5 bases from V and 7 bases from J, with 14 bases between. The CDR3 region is CSAAGPTFEAFF. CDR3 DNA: TGCAGTGCTGCGGGACCCACATTTGAAGCTTTCTTT.

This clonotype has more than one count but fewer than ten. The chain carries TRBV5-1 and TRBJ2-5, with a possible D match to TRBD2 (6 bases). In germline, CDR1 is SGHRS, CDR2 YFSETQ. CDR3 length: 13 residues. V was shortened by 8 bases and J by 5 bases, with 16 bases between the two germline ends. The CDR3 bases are TGCGCCAGTTGGGACTCCTGGCTGGAGACCCAGTACTTC. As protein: CASWDSWLETQYF.

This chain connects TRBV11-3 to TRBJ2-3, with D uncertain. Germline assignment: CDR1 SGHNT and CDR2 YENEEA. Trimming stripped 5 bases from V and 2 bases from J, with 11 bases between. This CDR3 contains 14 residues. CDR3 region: CASSPRQATDTQYF. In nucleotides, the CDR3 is TGTGCCAGCAGCCCCCGGCAGGCCACAGATACGCAGTATTTT.

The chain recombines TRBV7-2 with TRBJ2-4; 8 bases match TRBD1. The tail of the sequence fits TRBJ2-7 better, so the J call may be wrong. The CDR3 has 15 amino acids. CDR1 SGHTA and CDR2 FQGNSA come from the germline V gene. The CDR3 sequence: CASSLVRQGAGEQYF. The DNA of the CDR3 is TGTGCCAGCAGCTTAGTCCGGCAGGGGGCAGGCGAGCAGTACTTC.

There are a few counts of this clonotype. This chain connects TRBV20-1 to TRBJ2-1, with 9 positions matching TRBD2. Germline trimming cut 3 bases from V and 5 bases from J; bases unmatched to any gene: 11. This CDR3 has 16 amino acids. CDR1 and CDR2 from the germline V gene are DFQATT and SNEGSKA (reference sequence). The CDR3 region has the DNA TGCAGTGCTAGCGAGGCTAGCGGGGTGTCTAACAATGAGCAGTTCTTC. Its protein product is CSASEASGVSNNEQFF.